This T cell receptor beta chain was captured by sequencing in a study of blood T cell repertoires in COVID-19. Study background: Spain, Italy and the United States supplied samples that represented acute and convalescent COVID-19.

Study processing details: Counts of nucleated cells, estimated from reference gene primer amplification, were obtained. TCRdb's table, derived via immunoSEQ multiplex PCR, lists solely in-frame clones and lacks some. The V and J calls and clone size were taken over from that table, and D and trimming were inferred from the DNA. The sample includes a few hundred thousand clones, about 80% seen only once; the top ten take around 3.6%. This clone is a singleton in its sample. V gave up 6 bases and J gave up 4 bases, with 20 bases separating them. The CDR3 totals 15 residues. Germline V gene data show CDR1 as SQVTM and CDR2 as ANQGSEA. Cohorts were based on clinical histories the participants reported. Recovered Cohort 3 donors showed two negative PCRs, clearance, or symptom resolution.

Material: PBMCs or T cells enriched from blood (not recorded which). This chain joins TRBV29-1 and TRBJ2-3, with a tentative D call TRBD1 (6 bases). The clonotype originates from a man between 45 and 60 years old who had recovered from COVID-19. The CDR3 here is CSVRQAGRGPDTQYF. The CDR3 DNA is TGCAGCGTACGACAGGCCGGAAGGGGCCCAGATACGCAGTATTTT.